This T cell receptor (beta chain) comes out of a study of tumor-infiltrating lymphocytes in primary liver carcinoma. In the study overall: Patients underwent surgical resection for primary liver carcinoma.

Study-wide points: It was tumor-adjacent and tumor-blood pairs that overlapped less than tumor region pairs did. Blood trailed tumors significantly in top-250-clone fraction (p = 0.039).

The template, roughly 0.45 ug total RNA, yielded TCR beta cDNA made with a constant-region primer. Three-round nested multiplex PCR performed with slightly modified ARM-PCR produced the TCR beta libraries. Forward primers for TRBV1-TRBV30 and a C-beta reverse primer served the first two PCR rounds, at around 11 cycles each. TCRdb passed the multiplex PCR reads through MiXCR, listing each CDR3 protein once. This table has almost 200,000 distinct CDR3 sequences, around three fifths appearing once. This clonotype was counted only a few times. Its antigen is unidentified. CDR3 size: 13 residues. The V and J ends lost 3 bases and 2 bases respectively, with 10 bases between them. CDR1 and CDR2 (germline): GTSNPN, SVGIG (reference sequence). The authors took blood RNA from unsorted whole blood and also extracted germline DNA. What was collected before surgery was 3.5 to 4 milliliters of peripheral blood.

The V and J genes are TRBV30 and TRBJ1-1; unclear D gene. The sequence derives from a woman aged 60-75 years with primary liver carcinoma and hepatitis B virus infection. The specimen sequenced was peripheral blood. CDR3 sequence (DNA): TGTGCCTGGAGGTGGGCCTCTAACACTGAAGCTTTCTTT. Protein sequence: CAWRWASNTEAFF.